This T cell receptor (beta chain) was identified in a study of long-term antiretroviral therapy in people with HIV. Findings and limits, study-wide: Subsequent to ART, diversity was augmented yet persisted below that of transplant donor controls.

At the survey level, the v3.0 immunoSEQ assay was run. Measured with immunoSEQ multiplex PCR; TCRdb has only the in-frame clones, and not every one. The sample shows roughly 30,000 clones, just under 95% of them seen only once. This CDR3 is built from 11 residues. Trimming took off 3 bases at V and 7 bases at J, with 9 bases between the two ends. Germline assignment: CDR1 SQVTM and CDR2 ANQGSEA. Comment on this clone: Its specificity is not known.

Specimen: unsorted PBMCs, collected 5.3 years after starting antiretroviral therapy. The origin of this receptor is a middle-aged man with HIV. The chain combines TRBV29-1 with TRBJ1-1, with unresolved D. The CDR3 DNA sequence: TGCAGCGTTGACCGGACCCTTGAAGCTTTCTTT. Translated: CSVDRTLEAFF.